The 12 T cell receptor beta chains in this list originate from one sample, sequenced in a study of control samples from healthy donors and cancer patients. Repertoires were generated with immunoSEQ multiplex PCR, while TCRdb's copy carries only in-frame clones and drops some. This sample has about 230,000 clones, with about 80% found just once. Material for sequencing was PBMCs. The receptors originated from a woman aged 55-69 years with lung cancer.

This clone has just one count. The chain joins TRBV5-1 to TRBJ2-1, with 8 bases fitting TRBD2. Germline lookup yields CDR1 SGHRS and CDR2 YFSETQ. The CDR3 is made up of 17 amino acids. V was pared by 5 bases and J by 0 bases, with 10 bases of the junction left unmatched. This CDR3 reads CASSTVAGPSSYNEQFF. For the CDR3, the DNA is TGCGCCAGCAGTACAGTAGCGGGACCCTCCTCCTACAATGAGCAGTTCTTC.

CDR3 amino acids: CASSGGRGFPYEQYF. CDR3 bases: TGCGCCAGCAGCGGGGGCAGGGGGTTCCCCTACGAGCAGTACTTC. The chain employs TRBV5-1 and TRBJ2-7, with 7 bases identical to TRBD1. J was trimmed by 2 bases and V by 4 bases; bases with no gene match: 9. The CDR3 loop spans 15 amino acids. Germline V gene sequence: CDR1 SGHRS, CDR2 YFSETQ.

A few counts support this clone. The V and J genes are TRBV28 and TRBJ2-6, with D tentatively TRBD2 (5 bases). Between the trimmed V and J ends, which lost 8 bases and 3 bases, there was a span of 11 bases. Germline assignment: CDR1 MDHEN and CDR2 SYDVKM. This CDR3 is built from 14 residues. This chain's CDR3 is CASLQGSGANVLTF. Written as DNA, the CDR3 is TGTGCCAGCCTACAAGGGAGTGGGGCCAACGTCCTGACTTTC.

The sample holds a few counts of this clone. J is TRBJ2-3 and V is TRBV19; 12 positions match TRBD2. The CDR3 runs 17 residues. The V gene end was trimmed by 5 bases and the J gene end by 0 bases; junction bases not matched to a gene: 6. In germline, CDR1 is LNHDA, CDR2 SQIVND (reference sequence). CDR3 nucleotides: TGTGCCAGTAGTGGCACTAGCGGGGGGATTAGCACAGATACGCAGTATTTT. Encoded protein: CASSGTSGGISTDTQYF.

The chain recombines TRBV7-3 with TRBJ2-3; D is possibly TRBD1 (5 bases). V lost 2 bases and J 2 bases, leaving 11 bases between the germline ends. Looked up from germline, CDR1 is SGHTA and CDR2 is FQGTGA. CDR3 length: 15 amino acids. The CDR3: CASSLGDRPTDTQYF. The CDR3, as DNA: TGTGCCAGCAGCTTAGGTGACAGACCCACAGATACGCAGTATTTT.

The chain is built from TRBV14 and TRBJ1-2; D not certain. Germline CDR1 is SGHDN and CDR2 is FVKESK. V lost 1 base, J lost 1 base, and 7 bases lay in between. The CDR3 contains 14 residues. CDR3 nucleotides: TGTGCCAGCAGCCAAGGCATCAATAACTATGGCTACACCTTC. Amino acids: CASSQGINNYGYTF.

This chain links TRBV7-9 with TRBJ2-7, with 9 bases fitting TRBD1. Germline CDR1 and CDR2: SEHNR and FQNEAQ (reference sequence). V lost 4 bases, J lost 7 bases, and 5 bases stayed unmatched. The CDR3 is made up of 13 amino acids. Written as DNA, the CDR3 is TGTGCCAGCAGCTGGCCGGGACAGGGAGAGCAGTACTTC. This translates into CASSWPGQGEQYF.

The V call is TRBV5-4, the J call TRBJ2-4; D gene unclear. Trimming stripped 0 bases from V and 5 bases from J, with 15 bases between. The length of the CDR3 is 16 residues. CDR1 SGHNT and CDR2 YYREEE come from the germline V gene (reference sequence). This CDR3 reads CASSLVRGSRQNIQYF. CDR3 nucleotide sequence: TGTGCCAGCAGCTTGGTTAGAGGATCCCGCCAAAACATTCAGTACTTC.

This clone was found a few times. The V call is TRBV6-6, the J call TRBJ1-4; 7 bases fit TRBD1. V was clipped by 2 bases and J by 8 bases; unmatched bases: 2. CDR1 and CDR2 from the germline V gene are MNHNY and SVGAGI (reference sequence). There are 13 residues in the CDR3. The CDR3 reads CASSYKDREKLFF. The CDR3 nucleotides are TGTGCCAGCAGTTACAAGGACAGGGAAAAACTGTTTTTT.

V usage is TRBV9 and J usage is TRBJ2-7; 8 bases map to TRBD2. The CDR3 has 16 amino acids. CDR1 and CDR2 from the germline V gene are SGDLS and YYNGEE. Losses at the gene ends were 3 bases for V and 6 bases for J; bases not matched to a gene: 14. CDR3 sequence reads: CASSAGSGSGEGEQYF. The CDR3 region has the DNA TGTGCCAGCAGCGCAGGAAGCGGGAGTGGGGAGGGCGAGCAGTACTTC.

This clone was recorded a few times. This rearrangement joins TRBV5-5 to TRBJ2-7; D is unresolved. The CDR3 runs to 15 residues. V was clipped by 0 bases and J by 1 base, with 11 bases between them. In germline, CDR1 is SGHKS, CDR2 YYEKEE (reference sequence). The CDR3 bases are TGTGCCAGCAGCTTGGGCCCGGTCCCGTCCTACGAGCAGTACTTC. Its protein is CASSLGPVPSYEQYF.

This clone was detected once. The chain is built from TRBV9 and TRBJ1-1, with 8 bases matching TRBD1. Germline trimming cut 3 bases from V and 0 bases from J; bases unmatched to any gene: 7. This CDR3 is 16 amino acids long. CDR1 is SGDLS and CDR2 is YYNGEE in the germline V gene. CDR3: CASSELTGALNTEAFF. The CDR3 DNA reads TGTGCCAGCAGCGAGCTGACAGGGGCCCTGAACACTGAAGCTTTCTTT.